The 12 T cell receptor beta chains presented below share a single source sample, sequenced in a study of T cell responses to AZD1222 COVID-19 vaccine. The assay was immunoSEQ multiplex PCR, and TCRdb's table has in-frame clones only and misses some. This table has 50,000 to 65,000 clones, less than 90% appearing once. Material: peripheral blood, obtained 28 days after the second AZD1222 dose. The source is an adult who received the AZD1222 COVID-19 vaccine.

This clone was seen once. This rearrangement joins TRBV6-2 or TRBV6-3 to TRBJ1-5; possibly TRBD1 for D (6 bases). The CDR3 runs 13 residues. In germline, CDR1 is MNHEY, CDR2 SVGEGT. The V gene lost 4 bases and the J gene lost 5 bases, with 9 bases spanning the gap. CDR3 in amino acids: CASSWTDHQPQHF. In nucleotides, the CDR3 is TGTGCCAGCAGTTGGACAGACCATCAGCCCCAGCATTTT.

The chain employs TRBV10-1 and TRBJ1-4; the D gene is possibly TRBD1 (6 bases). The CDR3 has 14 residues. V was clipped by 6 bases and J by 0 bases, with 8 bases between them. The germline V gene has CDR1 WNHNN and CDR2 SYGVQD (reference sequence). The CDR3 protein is CASRRGATNEKLFF. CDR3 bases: TGCGCCAGCAGGAGGGGGGCAACTAATGAAAAACTGTTTTTT.

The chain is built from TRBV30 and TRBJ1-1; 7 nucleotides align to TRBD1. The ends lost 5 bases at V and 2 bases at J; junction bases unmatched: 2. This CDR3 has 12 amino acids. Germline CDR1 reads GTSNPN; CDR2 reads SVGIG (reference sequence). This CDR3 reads CAWYRGNTEAFF. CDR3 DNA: TGTGCCTGGTACAGGGGCAACACTGAAGCTTTCTTT.

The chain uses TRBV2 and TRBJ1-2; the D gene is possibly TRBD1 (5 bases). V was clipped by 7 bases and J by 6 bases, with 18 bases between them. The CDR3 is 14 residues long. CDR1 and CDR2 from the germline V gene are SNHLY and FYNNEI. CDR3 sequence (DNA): TGTGCCAGCAACATCCAAGGGGCCCGAGATGGCTACACCTTC. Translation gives CASNIQGARDGYTF.

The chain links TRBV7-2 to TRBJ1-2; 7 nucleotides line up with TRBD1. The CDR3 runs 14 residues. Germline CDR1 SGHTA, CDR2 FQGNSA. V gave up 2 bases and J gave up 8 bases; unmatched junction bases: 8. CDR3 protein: CASSLLGQTGGYTF. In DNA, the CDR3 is TGTGCCAGCAGCTTACTGGGACAGACTGGCGGCTACACCTTC.

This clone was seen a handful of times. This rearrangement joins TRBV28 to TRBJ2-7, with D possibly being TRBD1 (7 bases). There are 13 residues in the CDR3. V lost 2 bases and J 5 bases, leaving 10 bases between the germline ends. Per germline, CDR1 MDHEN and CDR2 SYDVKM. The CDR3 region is CASSLGGTDEQYF. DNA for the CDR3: TGTGCCAGCAGTTTAGGAGGGACAGACGAGCAGTACTTC. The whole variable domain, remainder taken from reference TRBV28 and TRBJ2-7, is DVKVTQSSRYLVKRTGEKVFLECVQDMDHENMFWYRQDPGLGLRLIYFSYDVKMKEKGDIPEGYSVSREKKERFSLILESASTNQTSMYLCASSLGGTDEQYFGPGTRLTVT.

The CDR3 is CATRGQGAATEAFF. CDR3 coding DNA: TGTGCCACCAGGGGACAGGGGGCTGCCACTGAAGCTTTCTTT. This chain joins TRBV24-1 and TRBJ1-1, with 12 bases fitting TRBD1. The CDR3 totals 14 residues. Germline CDR1 KGHDR, CDR2 SFDVKD. J was trimmed by 4 bases and V by 7 bases; bases with no gene match: 3.

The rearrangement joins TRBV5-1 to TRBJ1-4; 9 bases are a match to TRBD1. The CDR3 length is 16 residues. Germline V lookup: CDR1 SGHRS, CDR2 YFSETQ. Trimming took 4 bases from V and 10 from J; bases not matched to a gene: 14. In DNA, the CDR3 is TGCGCCAGCAGCCTCGAATCGAGACCGGGACAGGGAAAACTGTTTTTT. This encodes CASSLESRPGQGKLFF.

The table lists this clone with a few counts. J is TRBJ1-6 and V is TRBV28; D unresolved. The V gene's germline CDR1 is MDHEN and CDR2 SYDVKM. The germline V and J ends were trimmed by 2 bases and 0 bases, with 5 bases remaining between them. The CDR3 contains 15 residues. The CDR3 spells CASSLGHSYNSPLHF. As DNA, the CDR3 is TGTGCCAGCAGTTTAGGGCACTCCTATAATTCACCCCTCCACTTT.

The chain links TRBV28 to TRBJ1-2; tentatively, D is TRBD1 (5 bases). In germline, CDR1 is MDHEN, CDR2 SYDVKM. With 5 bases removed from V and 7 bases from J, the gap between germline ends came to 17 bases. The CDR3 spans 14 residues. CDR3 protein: CASSTQRQGRGYTF. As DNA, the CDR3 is TGTGCCAGCAGTACGCAGCGGCAGGGCCGTGGCTACACCTTC.

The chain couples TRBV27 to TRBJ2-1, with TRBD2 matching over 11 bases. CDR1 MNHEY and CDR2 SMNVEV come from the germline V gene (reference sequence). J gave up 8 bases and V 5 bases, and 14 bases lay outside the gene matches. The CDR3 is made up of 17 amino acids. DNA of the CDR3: TGTGCCAGCAGTACCCTTCGTCGGCTAGCGGGGGGCGATGAGCAGTTCTTC. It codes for CASSTLRRLAGGDEQFF.

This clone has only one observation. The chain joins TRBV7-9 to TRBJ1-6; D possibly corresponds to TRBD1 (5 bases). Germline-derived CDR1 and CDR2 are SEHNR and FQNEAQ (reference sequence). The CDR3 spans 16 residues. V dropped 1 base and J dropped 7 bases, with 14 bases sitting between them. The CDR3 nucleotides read TGTGCCAGCAGCTTAGAGAAGGGGATAAGGAATTCACCCCTCCACTTT. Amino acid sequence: CASSLEKGIRNSPLHF.